This entry lists 25 T cell receptor beta chains sequenced from one sample in a study of graft-versus-host responses after intestinal transplantation. Sequencing was performed with immunoSEQ multiplex PCR; in TCRdb, only in-frame clones are kept and a portion is missing. The sample includes around 9,900 clones, 94% seen only once; the top ten take about 2.2%. Sample: PBMCs, taken 8 days after intestinal transplant. Every receptor here comes from a human patient who received an intestinal transplant, so some T cells may come from the graft donor.

The chain recombines TRBV19 with TRBJ2-1, with TRBD1 identical over 9 bases. CDR1 is LNHDA and CDR2 is SQIVND in the germline V gene (reference sequence). The CDR3 extends over 16 amino acids. V shed 6 bases, J shed 0 bases, and the junction held 6 bases outside the gene matches. The CDR3 sequence is CASSTGGRGSYNEQFF. Written as DNA, the CDR3 is TGTGCCAGTAGCACAGGGGGCCGGGGCTCCTACAATGAGCAGTTCTTC.

The CDR3 reads CASSGMTRPKANYGYTF. As DNA, the CDR3 is TGTGCCAGCAGTGGTATGACAAGACCGAAAGCTAACTATGGCTACACCTTC. The chain carries TRBV6-1 and TRBJ1-2; D ambiguous. In germline, CDR1 is MNHNS, CDR2 SASEGT. The V end was cut by 4 bases, the J end by 0 bases, with 18 bases between. CDR3 length: 17 amino acids.

The J gene is TRBJ2-5, the V gene TRBV10-3, with 9 nucleotides matching TRBD2. The V and J ends lost 0 bases and 4 bases, in that order; junction bases with no gene match: 9. The CDR3 is 17 residues long. CDR1 is ENHRY, CDR2 SYGVKD, per germline. In DNA, the CDR3 is TGTGCCATCAGTGAGTCGGGCTTAGCGGGAGAAGGAGAGACCCAGTACTTC. This encodes CAISESGLAGEGETQYF.

The CDR3 spells CASSPSRIQGTEAFF. In DNA form, the CDR3 reads TGTGCCAGCTCACCAAGCCGTATACAGGGAACTGAAGCTTTCTTT. The V gene is TRBV18, the J gene TRBJ1-1; the D gene is possibly TRBD1 (6 bases). Germline-derived CDR1 and CDR2 are KGHSH and LQKENI. This CDR3 comprises 15 residues. Trimming shortened V by 2 bases and J by 5 bases, and 15 bases separated the two germline ends.

The chain has TRBV6-5 and TRBJ1-3; possible D gene TRBD1, 6 bases. Germline assignment: CDR1 MNHEY and CDR2 SVGAGI. The CDR3 has 14 amino acids. Trimming shortened V by 7 bases and J by 2 bases, and 12 bases separated the two germline ends. CDR3 nucleotide sequence: TGTGCCAGCAATCCGGGGGGGCCTGGAAACACCATATATTTT. This sequence encodes CASNPGGPGNTIYF.

V gene TRBV5-4 combines with J gene TRBJ2-7; no firm D call. V was trimmed by 6 bases and J by 7 bases, leaving 11 bases between them. The CDR3 loop spans 11 amino acids. CDR1 is SGHNT and CDR2 is YYREEE in the germline V gene (reference sequence). The CDR3 spells CASTLRREQYF. CDR3 in DNA: TGTGCCAGCACCCTGCGGCGGGAGCAGTACTTC.

The V call is TRBV23-1, the J call TRBJ2-1; the match to TRBD2 covers 10 bases. TRBV23-1 is known as an ORF, though its function is uncertain. CDR3 length equals 15 residues. With V trimmed by 8 bases and J by 6 bases, 10 bases remained unmatched. CDR3 region: CASPSGGLAVNEQFF. The CDR3 coding sequence is TGCGCCAGCCCCTCGGGAGGACTAGCGGTCAATGAGCAGTTCTTC.

This clone was recorded only once. This chain joins TRBV5-1 and TRBJ1-1, with 9 bases lining up with TRBD1. Germline loops: CDR1 SGHRS, CDR2 YFSETQ. This CDR3 is built from 14 residues. The J segment lost 4 bases and the V segment lost 4 bases, leaving 5 bases of the junction unmatched. CDR3 coding DNA: TGCGCCAGCAGCCCTTGGACAGGGGTCACTGAAGCTTTCTTT. Protein sequence: CASSPWTGVTEAFF.

The rearrangement uses TRBV19 and TRBJ1-2, with D hard to call. The length of the CDR3 is 15 residues. Trimming pared 3 bases from V and 3 bases from J, leaving 14 bases between. Germline-derived CDR1 and CDR2 are LNHDA and SQIVND (reference sequence). The CDR3, as DNA: TGTGCCAGTAGTATCGACCAGCGGGCGCACTATGGCTACACCTTC. It yields the protein CASSIDQRAHYGYTF.

This sequence joins TRBV11-1 and TRBJ2-1; TRBD2 aligns across 9 bases. This CDR3 has 18 residues. Germline CDR1 reads SGHAT; CDR2 reads FQDESV (reference sequence). The junction had 14 bases not matched to a gene; V was cut back by 1 base and J by 7 bases. The CDR3 DNA reads as TGTGCCAGCAGCTTAGAGAGTAGCGGGAGTGATTGGTATAATGAGCAGTTCTTC. This sequence encodes CASSLESSGSDWYNEQFF. Using reference TRBV11-1 and TRBJ2-1 for the parts outside the CDR3, the full variable domain is EAEVAQSPRYKITEKSQAVAFWCDPISGHATLYWYRQILGQGPELLVQFQDESVVDDSQLPKDRFSAERLKGVDSTLKIQPAELGDSAMYLCASSLESSGSDWYNEQFFGPGTRLTVL.

This clone was picked up a small number of times. The CDR3: CASAGGGAETQYF. Here the CDR3 DNA reads TGCGCCAGCGCGGGAGGGGGGGCGGAGACCCAGTACTTC. The chain employs TRBV5-1 and TRBJ2-5; 9 bases map to TRBD2. Germline V gives CDR1 SGHRS, CDR2 YFSETQ. There are 13 residues in the CDR3. The J segment lost 5 bases and the V segment lost 7 bases, leaving 6 bases of the junction unmatched.

The chain has TRBV6-1 and TRBJ2-2, with a possible D match to TRBD2 (6 bases). CDR3 length: 16 residues. The V and J ends lost 1 base and 5 bases respectively, with 14 bases between them. Germline V gene data show CDR1 as MNHNS and CDR2 as SASEGT. Here the CDR3 DNA reads TGTGCCAGCAGTGAAGGGGCGGGACGGGGGACCGGGGAGCTGTTTTTT. Its translation is CASSEGAGRGTGELFF.

The chain has TRBV28 and TRBJ1-2, with D uncertain. Trimming removed 4 bases from V and 4 bases from J, with 19 bases in between. CDR1 and CDR2 (germline): MDHEN, SYDVKM. There are 16 residues in the CDR3. CDR3 residues: CASSSPGQRKFYGYTF. CDR3 in DNA: TGTGCCAGCAGTTCCCCGGGCCAGCGGAAGTTCTATGGCTACACCTTC.

This chain joins TRBV21-1 and TRBJ2-2; the table gives TRBD2 as D, unverified against the DNA. TRBV21-1 is noted as a pseudogene. This CDR3 is built from 15 residues. Here the CDR3 reads CASSKGEGPGGELFF. The DNA for the CDR3 is TGTGCCAGCAGCAAAGGAGAGGGTCCGGGCGGGGAGCTGTTTTTT.

The V call is TRBV7-9, the J call TRBJ2-3; TRBD2 matches 7 bases. J gave up 1 base and V 5 bases, and 6 bases lay outside the gene matches. Germline CDR1 SEHNR, CDR2 FQNEAQ (reference sequence). The CDR3 is made up of 15 amino acids. In DNA, the CDR3 is TGTGCCAGCAGCCAATTCCTAGCGGGCACAGATACGCAGTATTTT. Its translation is CASSQFLAGTDTQYF.

This chain connects TRBV5-8 to TRBJ2-3, with 15 bases lining up with TRBD2. The CDR3 covers 20 residues. Looked up from germline, CDR1 is SGHTS and CDR2 is YDEGEE. The ends lost 0 bases at V and 3 bases at J; junction bases unmatched: 11. Here the CDR3 reads CASSLEYGTSGGQETDTQYF. CDR3 nucleotides: TGTGCCAGCAGCTTGGAATATGGGACTAGCGGGGGGCAAGAGACAGATACGCAGTATTTT.

V gene TRBV28 combines with J gene TRBJ1-2, with D tentatively TRBD1 (6 bases). The length of the CDR3 is 13 residues. The germline CDR1 and CDR2 sequences are MDHEN and SYDVKM. V was cut by 2 bases and J by 4 bases, with 8 bases left in between. This chain's CDR3 is CASSLGGPYGYTF. In DNA, the CDR3 is TGTGCCAGCAGTTTAGGGGGCCCCTATGGCTACACCTTC.

The rearrangement links TRBV7-9 to TRBJ2-3; possibly TRBD1 for D (5 bases). This CDR3 comprises 18 residues. The V gene lost 2 bases and the J gene lost 2 bases, with 20 bases spanning the gap. CDR1 and CDR2 (germline): SEHNR, FQNEAQ (reference sequence). CDR3 nucleotide sequence: TGTGCCAGCAGCTTAAAAATATGGGGCTCACCCACCACAGATACGCAGTATTTT. Translating gives CASSLKIWGSPTTDTQYF. The entire variable domain, with the rest obtained from reference TRBV7-9 and TRBJ2-3, is as follows: DTGVSQNPRHKITKRGQNVTFRCDPISEHNRLYWYRQTLGQGPEFLTYFQNEAQLEKSRLLSDRFSAERPKGSFSTLEIQRTEQGDSAMYLCASSLKIWGSPTTDTQYFGPGTRLTVL.

CDR3 coding DNA: TGTGCCAGCAGCAAGGGGACTGAAGCTTTCTTT. Translating gives CASSKGTEAFF. The chain uses TRBV27 and TRBJ1-1; D is possibly TRBD1 (5 bases). Germline CDR1 and CDR2: MNHEY and SMNVEV (reference sequence). Trimming took 6 bases from V and 5 from J, leaving 7 bases between them. The CDR3 is 11 residues long.

The genes are TRBV11-2 and TRBJ2-5; D uncertain. CDR3 size: 16 residues. The V gene's germline CDR1 is SGHAT and CDR2 FQNNGV. V was pared by 1 base and J by 4 bases, with 16 bases between. The CDR3 DNA reads TGTGCCAGCAGCTTAGCCTTGGGCGCGACTGGAGAGACCCAGTACTTC. It specifies CASSLALGATGETQYF.

The V call is TRBV5-1, the J call TRBJ2-2; a possible D gene is TRBD2 (7 bases). Germline V CDR1 and CDR2: SGHRS, YFSETQ. This CDR3 has 16 amino acids. Trimming left V 0 bases short and J 7 bases short, with 16 bases between. The CDR3 sequence is CASSLALGGPIGELFF. DNA of the CDR3: TGCGCCAGCAGCTTGGCCTTGGGGGGGCCGATCGGGGAGCTGTTTTTT.

This clone occurred once. The chain combines TRBV11-2 with TRBJ2-7, with 9 bases that match TRBD1. Germline V gives CDR1 SGHAT, CDR2 FQNNGV. Trimming at V came to 0 bases and at J to 5 bases, leaving 5 bases not matched to a gene. The CDR3 runs 15 residues. CDR3 sequence: CASSLEGTGPDEQYF. The CDR3 DNA reads as TGTGCCAGCAGCTTAGAAGGGACAGGGCCTGACGAGCAGTACTTC.

The V call is TRBV5-1, the J call TRBJ2-7, with D tentatively TRBD1 or TRBD2 (5 bases each). The V end was cut by 0 bases, the J end by 3 bases, with 13 bases between. This CDR3 contains 15 residues. Germline V CDR1 and CDR2: SGHRS, YFSETQ. CDR3 region: CASSLAQGADYEQYF. In DNA form, the CDR3 reads TGCGCCAGCAGCTTGGCCCAGGGAGCGGACTACGAGCAGTACTTC.

A word on this clone: A junction boundary mismatches the germline segment, possibly from a read error. The genes are TRBV2 and TRBJ2-7, with a weak D call TRBD1 (6 bases). This CDR3 region has 12 residues. The germline CDR1 and CDR2 sequences are SNHLY and FYNNEI. CDR3 sequence (DNA): TGTGCCAGCAGTGTGTCAGTTAAGGGGGAAACTTTC. Its translation: CASSVSVKGETF.

The rearrangement joins TRBV4-1 to TRBJ2-7; D might be TRBD2 (6 bases). The CDR3 contains 14 residues. The germline V gene encodes CDR1 MGHRA and CDR2 YSYEKL. V lost 4 bases, J lost 3 bases, and 13 bases lay in between. The CDR3 protein is CASSPELRDYEQYF. The CDR3 coding sequence is TGCGCCAGCAGCCCAGAGCTGCGGGACTACGAGCAGTACTTC.